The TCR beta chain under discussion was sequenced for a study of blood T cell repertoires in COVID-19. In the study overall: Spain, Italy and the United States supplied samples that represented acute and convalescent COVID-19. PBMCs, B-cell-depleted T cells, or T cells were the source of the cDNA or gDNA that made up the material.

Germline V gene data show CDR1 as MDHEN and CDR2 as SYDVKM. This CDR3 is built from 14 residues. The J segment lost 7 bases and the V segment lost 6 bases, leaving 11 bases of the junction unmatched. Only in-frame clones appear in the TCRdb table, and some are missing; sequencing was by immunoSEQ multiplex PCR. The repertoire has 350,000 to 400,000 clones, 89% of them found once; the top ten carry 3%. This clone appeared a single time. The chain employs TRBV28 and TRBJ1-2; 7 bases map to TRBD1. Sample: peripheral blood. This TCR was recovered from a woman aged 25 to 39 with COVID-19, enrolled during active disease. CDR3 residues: CASSPSGGRGGYTF. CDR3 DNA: TGTGCCAGCAGCCCCTCAGGGGGGCGGGGTGGCTACACCTTC.